This T cell receptor (beta chain) is drawn from a study of long-term antiretroviral therapy in people with HIV. The overall study: The earliest specimens came about a decade ahead of the 2015 immediate-ART recommendation.

The CDR3 covers 16 residues. CDR1 and CDR2 from the germline V gene are SGHTA and FQGTGA. Trimming stripped 5 bases from V and 1 base from J, with 18 bases between. Runs used v3.0 of the immunoSEQ assay and were done at survey level. This table comes from immunoSEQ multiplex PCR, and its TCRdb copy is limited to in-frame clones, with some not included. The sample lists 20,000 to 25,000 clones, 88% occurring once. Sample: unsorted PBMCs, taken 0.6 years after starting antiretroviral therapy. The clonotype was recovered from a man aged 55 to 70 with HIV. The V gene is TRBV7-3, the J gene TRBJ2-7; D might be TRBD2 (5 bases). CDR3 sequence reads: CASSPFRQRISYEQYF. CDR3 coding DNA: TGTGCCAGCAGCCCCTTCCGCCAGCGGATTTCCTACGAGCAGTACTTC.